The entry below gives a single T cell receptor (beta chain) sequence along with its context. The target of this receptor is not known. No base-level quality is on record; no much larger clone is a single base apart. Different DNA sequences within this sample yield the same CDR3. This sample was included in a study of shared clonotypes between healthy human individuals (dated by TCRdb to the early 2020s). For the wider study: Three men and a couple of women, aged 18 to 49 years, made up the cohort. Leukapheresis yielded between about 0.94 and 8.9 billion PBMCs per donor. For each donor, three plates each were used for CD4 naive and CD4 memory, two plates were used for CD8 naive, and one plate was used for CD8 memory. To estimate repertoire size and how much clonotype sharing occurs between individuals, the study deeply sequenced the blood TCR repertoires of a handful of healthy adults. Different laboratories and diverse techniques were used to prepare libraries and sequence TCR repertoires, to increase sequencing depth and limit assay-specific biases.

Healthy HIV-negative adults with no recently reported acute infections or vaccinations were included as donors. Only Caucasian adults living in Nashville, Tennessee, USA were represented among the donors. Magnetic negative selection was used to enrich CD4+ T cells, after which naive cells were positively selected on CD45RA and the negative fraction became the memory subset. Blood was collected by leukapheresis, and PBMCs were isolated by Ficoll-Histopaque density gradient centrifugation and then cryopreserved in liquid nitrogen vapor phase. Purity and quantity of every magnetically sorted T cell population were checked by analytical flow cytometry. From each sorted fraction, genomic DNA was isolated and quantified by UV absorbance on a Nanodrop 2000c. Based on the germline V gene, the CDR1 and CDR2 sequences are KGHSH and LQKENI. Unmatched junction bases come to 1, with V trimmed by 2 bases and J by 1 base. The CDR3 has 14 amino acids, counting the end cysteine and phenylalanine. Left in the record is the CDR3 DNA by itself, 42 bases read in frame from the first base.

Using the deep immunoSEQ assay, multiplex PCR amplified TCR CDR3 regions from genomic DNA. For each cell subset, the extracted genomic DNA was distributed evenly across all wells of several immunoSEQ 96-well plates, and each plate served as one replicate. For sorted subsets, roughly 0.2 ug genomic DNA, equal to 30,000 or so T cell genomes, was loaded into each replicate PCR. Purified libraries were quantified with a Qubit 3.0 fluorometer, sized on a Bioanalyzer 2100, and re-quantified with the KAPA Library Quantification kit. A separate single-read 150-cycle Illumina NextSeq 550 flow cell was used to sequence each immunoSEQ 96-well plate. Regarding the original processing steps: Because the immunoSEQ output held only junctional sequences and lacked quality scores, the filtering could not match the filtering applied to full-length reads. Sequences were annotated with PyIR, a Python wrapper for IgBLAST v1.9, using IMGT germline references to assign V/J genes and CDR3. Reads were removed for weak V/J assignments (E-value above 1e-6), missing CDR3, stop codons, out-of-frame junctions, or ambiguous translated residues. V3J clonotypes were defined by identical inferred V gene, J gene, and CDR3 amino acid sequence. Percentage overlap between repertoires was calculated by dividing the number of shared unique clonotypes by the size of the smaller repertoire. RTK rarefaction, the Chao1 estimator, and Recon v2.1 estimates of unobserved clonotypes were used to assess repertoire richness. Generation probabilities were computed with OLGA for all TCRbeta clonotypes obtained by the gDNA method from a handful of donors. The source is immuneACCESS, and TCRdb retained only in-frame sequences with V and J called. Part of the clones is not carried over; for the studies checked, unresolved V genes explain less than half of this, and the remainder is unexplained. V and J calls and clone size are as listed in that table; D and trimming were resolved from the DNA. Within this sample are over 850,000 clones, with approximately 78% of them counted one time only. The ten top clones hold about 0.52% of the sample.

What the research found in general, with its limitations: When a few donors were compared, the shared fraction of clonotypes was approximately 5% for naive CD4, around 3.6% for naive CD8, 2.3% for memory CD4, and 0.4% for memory CD8. Larger estimated clonotype richness was generally found for naive subsets than for memory subsets. Sampling was restricted to blood, and TCR repertoires in tissues likely differ from the TCR repertoires found in blood. Compared with non-shared clonotypes, clonotypes shared by all four sorted-subset donors had higher generation probabilities. Because the study included only a small number of donors, the genetic and exposure-history diversity represented was limited. Incomplete sequencing was indicated by rarefaction of sorted-subset datasets, despite the large sequencing depth. Pairwise subsampling led to the expectation that sequencing depth would affect the degree of clonotype sharing among donors.

The source is a man aged 18-30 years in good health. Some clones in this sample may be carry-over from other donors' samples. The specimen was memory CD4+ T cells from PBMCs. According to the study, the label for this sample's cell subset or site signals: CD45RA-negative fraction. The V and J genes are TRBV18 and TRBJ1-1, and TRBD1 aligns with 7 junction nucleotides. The DNA reads as follows: TGTGCCAGCTCACCAGGGACAGAGAACACTGAAGCTTTCTTT. The translation is CASSPGTENTEAFF.